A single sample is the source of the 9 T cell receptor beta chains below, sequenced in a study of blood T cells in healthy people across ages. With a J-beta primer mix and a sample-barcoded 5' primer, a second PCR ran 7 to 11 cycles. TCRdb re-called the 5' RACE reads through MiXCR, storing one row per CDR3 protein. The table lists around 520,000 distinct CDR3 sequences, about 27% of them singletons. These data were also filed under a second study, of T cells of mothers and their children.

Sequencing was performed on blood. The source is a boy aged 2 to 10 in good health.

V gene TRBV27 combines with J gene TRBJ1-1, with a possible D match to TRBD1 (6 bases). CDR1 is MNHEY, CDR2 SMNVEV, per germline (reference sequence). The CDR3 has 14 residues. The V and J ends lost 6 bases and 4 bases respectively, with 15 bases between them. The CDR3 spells CASRPSGAGTEAFF. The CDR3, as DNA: TGTGCCAGCAGGCCCTCAGGGGCAGGCACTGAAGCTTTCTTT.

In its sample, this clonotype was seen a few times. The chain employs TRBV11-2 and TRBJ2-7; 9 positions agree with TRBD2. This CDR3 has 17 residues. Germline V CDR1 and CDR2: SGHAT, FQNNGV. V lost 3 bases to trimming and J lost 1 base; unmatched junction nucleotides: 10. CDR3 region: CASSFTTSGPQSYEQYF. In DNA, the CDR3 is TGTGCCAGCAGCTTCACCACTAGCGGGCCCCAATCCTACGAGCAGTACTTC.

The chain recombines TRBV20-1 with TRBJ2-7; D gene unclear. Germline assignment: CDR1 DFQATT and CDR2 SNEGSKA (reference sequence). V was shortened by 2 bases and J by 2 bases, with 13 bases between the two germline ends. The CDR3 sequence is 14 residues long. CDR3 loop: CSARMGGSTYEQYF. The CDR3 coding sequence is TGCAGTGCTAGAATGGGTGGGTCCACCTACGAGCAGTACTTC.

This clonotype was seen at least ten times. The CDR3 region is CASSLYSPPETQYF. As DNA, the CDR3 is TGTGCCAGCAGTTTATATTCCCCCCCAGAGACCCAGTACTTC. The J gene is TRBJ2-5, the V gene TRBV27; D uncertain. There are 14 residues in the CDR3. The V end lost 1 base, the J end lost 4 bases, and 10 bases lay between the germline ends. Germline lookup yields CDR1 MNHEY and CDR2 SMNVEV (reference sequence).

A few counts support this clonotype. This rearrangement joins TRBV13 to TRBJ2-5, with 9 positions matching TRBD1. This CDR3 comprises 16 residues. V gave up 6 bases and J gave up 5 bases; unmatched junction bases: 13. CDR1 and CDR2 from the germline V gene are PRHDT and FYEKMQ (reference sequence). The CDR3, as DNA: TGTGCCAGCAGGAGAACTCGGGACAGGGCGATCGAGACCCAGTACTTC. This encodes CASRRTRDRAIETQYF.

The CDR3 here is CSVEYGRGRRETQYF. The CDR3 DNA follows: TGCAGCGTTGAGTATGGCAGGGGCAGGAGAGAGACCCAGTACTTC. The chain employs TRBV29-1 and TRBJ2-5, with D possibly matching TRBD1 (6 bases). V was shortened by 3 bases and J by 4 bases, with 18 bases between the two germline ends. This CDR3 comprises 15 residues. Germline V CDR1 and CDR2: SQVTM, ANQGSEA.

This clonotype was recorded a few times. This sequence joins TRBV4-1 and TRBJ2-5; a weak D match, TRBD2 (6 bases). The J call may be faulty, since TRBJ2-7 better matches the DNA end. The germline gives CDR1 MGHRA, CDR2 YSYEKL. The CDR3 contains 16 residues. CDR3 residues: CASSQVAGGVSYEQYF. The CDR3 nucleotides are TGCGCCAGCAGCCAAGTGGCAGGAGGGGTCTCCTACGAGCAGTACTTC.

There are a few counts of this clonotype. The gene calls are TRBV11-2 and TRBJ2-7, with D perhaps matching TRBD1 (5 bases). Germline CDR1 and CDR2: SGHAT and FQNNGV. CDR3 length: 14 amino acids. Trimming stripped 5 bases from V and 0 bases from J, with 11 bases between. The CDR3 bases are TGTGCCAGCAGCAGTCAGGGATTCTCCTACGAGCAGTACTTC. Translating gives CASSSQGFSYEQYF.

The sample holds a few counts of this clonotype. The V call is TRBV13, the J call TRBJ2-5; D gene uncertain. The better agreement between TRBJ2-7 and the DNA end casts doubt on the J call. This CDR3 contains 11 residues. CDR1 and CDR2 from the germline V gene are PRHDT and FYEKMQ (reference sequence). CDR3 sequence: CASGAFYEQYF. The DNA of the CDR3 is TGTGCCAGCGGCGCCTTCTACGAGCAGTACTTC.